This T cell receptor (beta chain) was observed in a study of T cells after yellow fever vaccination. Broader study findings: Most primary-vaccination clones recurred post-booster (under 98% CD4, about 87% CD8).

Via MiXCR, TCRdb re-called the 5' RACE reads, giving one row per CDR3 protein. The table shows a few hundred thousand distinct CDR3 sequences, with approximately 21% occurring only once. This clonotype appeared many times. Its antigen is not identified. The germline V gene encodes CDR1 SGDLS and CDR2 YYNGEE. V was trimmed by 7 bases and J by 2 bases, leaving 9 bases between them. The CDR3 covers 13 residues. The sequencing here drew on PBMCs, taken 15 days after the yellow fever booster vaccination. The chain is built from TRBV9 and TRBJ2-2; possibly TRBD2 for D (5 bases). This receptor was taken from a man aged 25-45 years who received the YFV17D yellow fever vaccine. The CDR3 here is CASGGGNTGELFF. In nucleotides, the CDR3 is TGTGCCAGCGGTGGAGGAAACACCGGGGAGCTGTTTTTT.